These 27 T cell receptor beta chains were all obtained from the same sample, sequenced in a study of T cell clones after liver transplantation. Sequencing of dividing CFSE-low cells from the MLR defined alloreactive TCRbeta sequences. For these receptors, no antigen is known. Assay: immunoSEQ multiplex PCR; the TCRdb copy retains only in-frame clones and omits some. The sample lists about 2,900 clones; roughly 23% were seen once. Sequencing was done on a sample of CD4+ T cells from PBMCs cultured with third-party cells. These receptors were taken from a human patient who received a liver transplant. The T cells may come from the graft donor.

The chain combines TRBV18 with TRBJ2-6, with TRBD1 as a possible D gene (5 bases). Trimming pared 5 bases from V and 5 bases from J, leaving 22 bases between. CDR3 length: 18 amino acids. In germline, CDR1 is KGHSH, CDR2 LQKENI. The CDR3 region has the DNA TGTGCCAGCTCAGGGGCCTTGGACATTTACAGTCGGGCCAACGTCCTGACTTTC. This codes for CASSGALDIYSRANVLTF.

This clone has just a few counts. The rearrangement joins TRBV5-1 to TRBJ2-5; D is ambiguous. Per the germline V gene, CDR1 is SGHRS and CDR2 is YFSETQ. The CDR3 length is 13 residues. Trimming stripped 3 bases from V and 0 bases from J, with 6 bases between. In DNA form, the CDR3 reads TGCGCCAGCAGCTCTGGGTACCAAGAGACCCAGTACTTC. It encodes CASSSGYQETQYF.

This clone was found a few times. This may stem from a read error, because a much larger clone lies one nucleotide away. Within the sample, other DNA sequences also encode this same CDR3. The chain is built from TRBV5-1 and TRBJ1-2, with a possible D match to TRBD1 (5 bases). The CDR3 contains 15 residues. The germline CDR1 and CDR2 sequences are SGHRS and YFSETQ. V was trimmed by 0 bases and J by 2 bases, leaving 11 bases between them. CDR3 loop: CASSLGPGTNYGYTF. DNA for the CDR3: TGCGCCAGCAGCTTGGGGCCGGGGACCAACTATGGCTACACCTTC.

The rearrangement joins TRBV6-6 to TRBJ2-3; 14 positions match TRBD2. CDR1 MNHNY and CDR2 SVGAGI come from the germline V gene (reference sequence). The CDR3 loop spans 16 amino acids. V lost 6 bases, J lost 3 bases, and 5 bases stayed unmatched. The CDR3 DNA reads as TGTGCCAGCAGGCAGACTAGCGGGGGGGGGACAGATACGCAGTATTTT. Translating gives CASRQTSGGGTDTQYF.

This chain joins TRBV14 and TRBJ2-1; no reliable D call. V was cut by 1 base and J by 2 bases, with 9 bases left in between. The CDR3 is made up of 15 amino acids. Germline lookup yields CDR1 SGHDN and CDR2 FVKESK. The CDR3 coding sequence is TGTGCCAGCAGCCAAGCGGCTGTTCCCTACAATGAGCAGTTCTTC. It yields the protein CASSQAAVPYNEQFF.

This clone was counted only a few times. The V and J genes are TRBV19 and TRBJ2-1, with TRBD2 as a possible D gene (5 bases). The germline V gene encodes CDR1 LNHDA and CDR2 SQIVND (reference sequence). There are 12 residues in the CDR3. With 4 bases removed from V and 10 bases from J, the gap between germline ends came to 11 bases. CDR3 in amino acids: CASSTRVSEQFF. In DNA form, the CDR3 reads TGTGCCAGTAGTACGAGGGTCTCCGAGCAGTTCTTC. The variable domain in full, with the rest retrieved from reference TRBV19 and TRBJ2-1, is DGGITQSPKYLFRKEGQNVTLSCEQNLNHDAMYWYRQDPGQGLRLIYYSQIVNDFQKGDIAEGYSVSREKKESFPLTVTSAQKNPTAFYLCASSTRVSEQFFGPGTRLTVL.

This clone occurred a few times. The chain carries TRBV6-1 and TRBJ1-2; no reliable D call. Germline CDR1 MNHNS, CDR2 SASEGT. The V and J ends lost 5 bases and 8 bases respectively, with 15 bases between them. The CDR3 has 13 amino acids. The CDR3 reads CASSSRGSSGYTF. CDR3 DNA: TGTGCCAGCAGTTCACGGGGTTCCTCCGGCTACACCTTC.

This clone was counted between two and nine times. V usage is TRBV10-1 and J usage is TRBJ2-3; 10 nucleotides line up with TRBD2. The V and J ends lost 3 bases and 2 bases, in that order; junction bases with no gene match: 5. This CDR3 is 16 amino acids long. The germline gives CDR1 WNHNN, CDR2 SYGVQD (reference sequence). The CDR3 DNA reads TGCGCCAGCAGTGACGGACTAGCGGTAAACACAGATACGCAGTATTTT. This encodes CASSDGLAVNTDTQYF.

As concerns this clone: This probably arose from a read error, given a far larger clone one base away. V usage is TRBV12-5 and J usage is TRBJ2-1; 7 nucleotides agree with TRBD1. Unmatched junction bases numbered 6, after V lost 6 bases and J lost 10 bases. The CDR3 loop spans 12 amino acids. The germline V gene has CDR1 LGHNT and CDR2 FRNRAP. CDR3 region: CASGTGPYEQFF. In DNA, the CDR3 is TGTGCTAGTGGGACAGGGCCGTACGAGCAGTTCTTC.

The chain joins TRBV11-2 to TRBJ2-4; D possibly corresponds to TRBD1 (6 bases). Germline CDR1 is SGHAT and CDR2 is FQNNGV. The CDR3 length is 14 residues. V lost 3 bases and J lost 1, with 7 bases in between. CDR3 coding DNA: TGTGCCAGCAGCTTTACAGGGGCCAAAAACATTCAGTACTTC. Protein sequence: CASSFTGAKNIQYF.

The chain has TRBV7-3 and TRBJ2-1; a weak D match, TRBD2 (6 bases). This CDR3 contains 13 residues. Germline V gene lookup returns CDR1 SGHTA and CDR2 FQGTGA. Trimming shortened V by 6 bases and J by 7 bases, and 13 bases separated the two germline ends. The CDR3 coding sequence is TGTGCCAGCAGGGACGGAGGGGTAAATGAGCAGTTCTTC. It codes for CASRDGGVNEQFF.

This clone was detected only a few times. This may stem from a read error, because a much larger clone lies one nucleotide away. This chain uses TRBV6-6 with TRBJ1-2; D perhaps matches TRBD1 (5 bases). V dropped 0 bases and J dropped 0 bases, with 8 bases sitting between them. The CDR3 spans 15 residues. Looked up from germline, CDR1 is MNHNY and CDR2 is SVGAGI (reference sequence). As DNA, the CDR3 is TGTGCCAGCAGTTACTCTCTAGGGGCTAACTATGGCTACACCTTC. Translating it yields CASSYSLGANYGYTF.

This chain links TRBV14 with TRBJ1-2, with D maybe TRBD1 (5 bases). CDR3 length equals 17 residues. The germline gives CDR1 SGHDN, CDR2 FVKESK. Trimming shortened V by 4 bases and J by 7 bases, and 25 bases separated the two germline ends. The CDR3 nucleotides are TGTGCCAGCAGCCCTACCGGGGCAGGTGGGGTCGGGTTTGGCTACACCTTC. Amino acid sequence: CASSPTGAGGVGFGYTF.

This chain uses TRBV19 with TRBJ2-5; D remains ambiguous. Matching the DNA end better, TRBJ2-7 makes the J call doubtful. The CDR3 runs 15 residues. CDR1 is LNHDA, CDR2 SQIVND, per germline (reference sequence). In DNA form, the CDR3 reads TGTGCCAGTAGTATGCGCCAAGCGCTCGGGTACGAGCAGTACTTC. Protein product: CASSMRQALGYEQYF.

Comments on this clone: This could be a read error, since a much larger clone is one nucleotide away. The identical CDR3 is also encoded by other nucleotide sequences in the sample. The gene calls are TRBV28 and TRBJ1-2; D gene uncertain. This CDR3 contains 15 residues. Germline V gene data show CDR1 as MDHEN and CDR2 as SYDVKM. This CDR3 is CASSLGGPLNYGYTF. CDR3 nucleotide sequence: TGTGCCAGCAGTTTAGGTGGGCCGCTTAACTATGGCTACACCTTT.

The V and J genes are TRBV5-5 and TRBJ2-5; the D is unclear. Near its end, the DNA agrees better with TRBJ2-7, so the J call may be wrong. CDR3 size: 15 residues. Germline values: CDR1 SGHKS, CDR2 YYEKEE (reference sequence). The CDR3 nucleotides are TGTGCCAGCAGCCCGGGTGGCGTATACTCCTACGAGCAGTACTTC. This translates into CASSPGGVYSYEQYF.

The table lists this clone with a few counts. The chain uses TRBV6-1 and TRBJ2-5; 8 bases agree with TRBD1. Germline V gene data show CDR1 as MNHNS and CDR2 as SASEGT. The ends lost 3 bases at V and 5 bases at J; junction bases unmatched: 8. CDR3 length: 15 amino acids. CDR3 sequence (DNA): TGTGCCAGCAGTGATAGGCAGGGGGCGATGGAGACCCAGTACTTC. Amino acids: CASSDRQGAMETQYF.

The chain uses TRBV6-6 and TRBJ2-7, with D uncertain. The CDR3 length is 15 residues. Germline values: CDR1 MNHNY, CDR2 SVGAGI (reference sequence). Trimming cost V 5 bases and J 0 bases, with 14 bases left between them. CDR3 sequence (DNA): TGTGCCAGCAGTACCCGGGCCTCTAGCTCCTACGAGCAGTACTTC. Amino acid sequence: CASSTRASSSYEQYF.

This clone was picked up a small number of times. The rearrangement joins TRBV7-9 to TRBJ2-7; TRBD1 aligns across 11 bases. Germline V gene data show CDR1 as SEHNR and CDR2 as FQNEAQ (reference sequence). The junction had 1 base not matched to a gene; V was cut back by 0 bases and J by 0 bases. The CDR3 spans 16 residues. CDR3 residues: CASSLAGTGGSYEQYF. DNA for the CDR3: TGTGCCAGCAGCTTAGCGGGGACAGGGGGCTCCTACGAGCAGTACTTC.

The chain uses TRBV5-1 and TRBJ1-6; D not certain. V gave up 2 bases and J gave up 5 bases, with 14 bases separating them. From germline, CDR1 is SGHRS and CDR2 YFSETQ. The CDR3 totals 16 residues. The CDR3 loop reads CASSFSAGANNSPLHF. DNA for the CDR3: TGCGCCAGCAGCTTCTCGGCAGGCGCCAATAATTCACCCCTCCACTTT. Full variable domain (outside the CDR3, taken from reference TRBV5-1 and TRBJ1-6): KAGVTQTPRYLIKTRGQQVTLSCSPISGHRSVSWYQQTPGQGLQFLFEYFSETQRNKGNFPGRFSGRQFSNSRSEMNVSTLELGDSALYLCASSFSAGANNSPLHFGNGTRLTVT.

This clone was detected only a few times. This rearrangement joins TRBV19 to TRBJ2-1, with 9 bases lining up with TRBD2. This CDR3 has 14 residues. With V trimmed by 7 bases and J by 8 bases, 9 bases remained unmatched. Germline V gene data show CDR1 as LNHDA and CDR2 as SQIVND (reference sequence). The CDR3 sequence is CASKRAGGVDEQFF. The CDR3, as DNA: TGTGCCAGTAAACGGGCGGGAGGGGTAGATGAGCAGTTCTTC.

This clone was seen a handful of times. A much larger clone lies one base from this, so it may be a read error. This chain connects TRBV5-1 to TRBJ2-7; TRBD1 matches 10 bases. CDR1 is SGHRS and CDR2 is YFSETQ in the germline V gene. The ends lost 6 bases at V and 5 bases at J; junction bases unmatched: 17. This CDR3 contains 17 residues. The CDR3 DNA follows: TGCGCCAGCATCTTTACATTCCGGGACAGGGGAGGACACGAGCAGTACTTC. Translating it yields CASIFTFRDRGGHEQYF.

CDR3 residues: CASSLLQGASGNTIYF. DNA for the CDR3: TGCGCCAGCAGCCTACTACAGGGGGCCTCTGGAAACACCATATATTTT. The V and J genes are TRBV5-1 and TRBJ1-3; 9 bases align to TRBD1. This CDR3 contains 16 residues. V shed 4 bases and J 0 bases; nucleotides not matched to a gene: 5. Germline V gives CDR1 SGHRS, CDR2 YFSETQ.

This clone was found a few times. The rearrangement uses TRBV5-4 and TRBJ1-2; unclear D gene. The V end lost 2 bases, the J end lost 3 bases, and 14 bases lay between the germline ends. Germline CDR1 and CDR2: SGHNT and YYREEE (reference sequence). This CDR3 is built from 15 residues. The CDR3 protein is CASSLKRESDYGYTF. Written as DNA, the CDR3 is TGTGCCAGCAGCTTAAAGAGGGAATCGGACTATGGCTACACCTTC.

The J gene is TRBJ1-5, the V gene TRBV29-1; the match to TRBD1 covers 8 bases. Trimming removed 6 bases from V and 5 bases from J; junction bases left unmatched: 6. Germline V gene lookup returns CDR1 SQVTM and CDR2 ANQGSEA. The CDR3 consists of 13 residues. CDR3 residues: CSVRTGTYQPQHF. The CDR3 region has the DNA TGCAGCGTACGGACAGGGACCTATCAGCCCCAGCATTTT.

The table lists this clone with a few counts. The chain links TRBV18 to TRBJ2-7, with 8 bases aligning to TRBD2. CDR1 and CDR2 (germline): KGHSH, LQKENI. With V trimmed by 6 bases and J by 2 bases, 6 bases remained unmatched. The CDR3 runs to 14 residues. The CDR3 coding sequence is TGTGCCAGCTCGGCGGGGGGAATCGCCTACGAGCAGTACTTC. This sequence encodes CASSAGGIAYEQYF.

The chain's CDR3 is CASTGISYEQYF. The CDR3 DNA follows: TGTGCCAGCACAGGTATTTCCTACGAGCAGTACTTC. This sequence joins TRBV28 and TRBJ2-7; D remains ambiguous. CDR1 MDHEN and CDR2 SYDVKM come from the germline V gene. V dropped 7 bases and J dropped 1 base, with 8 bases sitting between them. The CDR3 is 12 residues long.